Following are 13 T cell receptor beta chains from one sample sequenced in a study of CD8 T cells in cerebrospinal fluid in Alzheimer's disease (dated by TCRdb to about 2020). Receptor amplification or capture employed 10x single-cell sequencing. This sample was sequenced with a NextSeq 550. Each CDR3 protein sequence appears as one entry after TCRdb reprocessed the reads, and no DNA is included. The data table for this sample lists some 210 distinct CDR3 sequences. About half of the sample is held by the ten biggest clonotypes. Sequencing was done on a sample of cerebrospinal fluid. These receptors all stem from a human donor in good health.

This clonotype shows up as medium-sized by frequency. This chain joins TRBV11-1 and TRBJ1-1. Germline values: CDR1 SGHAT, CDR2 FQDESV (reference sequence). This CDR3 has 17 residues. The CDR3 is CASSFRGNPTLNTEAFF.

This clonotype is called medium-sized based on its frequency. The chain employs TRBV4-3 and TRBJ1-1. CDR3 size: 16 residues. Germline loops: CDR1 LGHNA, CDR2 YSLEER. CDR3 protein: CASSQGGGRLGTEAFF.

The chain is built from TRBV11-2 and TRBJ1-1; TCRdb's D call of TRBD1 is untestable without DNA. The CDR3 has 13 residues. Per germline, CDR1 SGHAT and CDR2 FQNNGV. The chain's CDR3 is CASSLAGDTEAFF.

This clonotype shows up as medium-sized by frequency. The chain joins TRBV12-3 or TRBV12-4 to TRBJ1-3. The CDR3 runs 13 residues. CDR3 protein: CASSLNSGNTIYF.

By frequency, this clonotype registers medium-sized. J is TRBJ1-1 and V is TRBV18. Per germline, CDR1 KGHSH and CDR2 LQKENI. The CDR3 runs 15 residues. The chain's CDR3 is CASSPPNSLNTEAFF. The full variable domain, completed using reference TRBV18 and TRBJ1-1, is NAGVMQNPRHLVRRRGQEARLRCSPMKGHSHVYWYRQLPEEGLKFMVYLQKENIIDESGMPKERFSAEFPKEGPSILRIQQVVRGDSAAYFCASSPPNSLNTEAFFGQGTRLTVV.

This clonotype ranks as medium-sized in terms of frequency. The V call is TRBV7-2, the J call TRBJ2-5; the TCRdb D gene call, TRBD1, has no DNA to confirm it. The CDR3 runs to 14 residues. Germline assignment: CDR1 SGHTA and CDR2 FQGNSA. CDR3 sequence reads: CASTPSLRLETQYF.

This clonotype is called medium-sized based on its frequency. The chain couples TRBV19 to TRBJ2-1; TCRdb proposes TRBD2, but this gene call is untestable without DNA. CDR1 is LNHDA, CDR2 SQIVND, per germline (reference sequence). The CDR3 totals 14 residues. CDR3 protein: CASSLAGGLGEQFF.

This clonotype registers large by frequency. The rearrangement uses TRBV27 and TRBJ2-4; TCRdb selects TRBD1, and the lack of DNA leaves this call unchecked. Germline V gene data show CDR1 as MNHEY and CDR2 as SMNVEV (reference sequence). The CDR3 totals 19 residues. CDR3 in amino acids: CASSPSTTTGGSAKNIQYF.

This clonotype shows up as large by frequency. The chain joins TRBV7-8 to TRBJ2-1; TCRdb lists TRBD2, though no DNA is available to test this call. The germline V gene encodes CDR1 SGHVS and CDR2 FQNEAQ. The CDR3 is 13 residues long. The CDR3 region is CASSSGLYNEQFF.

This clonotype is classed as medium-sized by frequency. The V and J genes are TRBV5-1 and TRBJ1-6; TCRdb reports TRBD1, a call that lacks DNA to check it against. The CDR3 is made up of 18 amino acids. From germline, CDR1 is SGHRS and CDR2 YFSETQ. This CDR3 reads CASSPTGLSLPYNSPLHF.

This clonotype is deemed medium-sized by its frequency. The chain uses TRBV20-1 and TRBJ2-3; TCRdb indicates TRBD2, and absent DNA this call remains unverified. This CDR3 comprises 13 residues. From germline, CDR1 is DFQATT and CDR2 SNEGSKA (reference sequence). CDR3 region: CSASAGAGDTQYF.

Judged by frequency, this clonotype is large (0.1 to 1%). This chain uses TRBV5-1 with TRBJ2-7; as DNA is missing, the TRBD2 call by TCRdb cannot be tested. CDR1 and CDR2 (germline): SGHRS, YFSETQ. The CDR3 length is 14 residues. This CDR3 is CASSQTSGPTTQYF. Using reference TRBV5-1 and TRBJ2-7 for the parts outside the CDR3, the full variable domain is KAGVTQTPRYLIKTRGQQVTLSCSPISGHRSVSWYQQTPGQGLQFLFEYFSETQRNKGNFPGRFSGRQFSNSRSEMNVSTLELGDSALYLCASSQTSGPTTQYFGPGTRLTVT.

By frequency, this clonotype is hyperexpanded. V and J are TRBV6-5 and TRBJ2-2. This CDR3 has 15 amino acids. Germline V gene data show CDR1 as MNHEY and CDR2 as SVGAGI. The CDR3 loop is CASSPRFRGTGELFF.